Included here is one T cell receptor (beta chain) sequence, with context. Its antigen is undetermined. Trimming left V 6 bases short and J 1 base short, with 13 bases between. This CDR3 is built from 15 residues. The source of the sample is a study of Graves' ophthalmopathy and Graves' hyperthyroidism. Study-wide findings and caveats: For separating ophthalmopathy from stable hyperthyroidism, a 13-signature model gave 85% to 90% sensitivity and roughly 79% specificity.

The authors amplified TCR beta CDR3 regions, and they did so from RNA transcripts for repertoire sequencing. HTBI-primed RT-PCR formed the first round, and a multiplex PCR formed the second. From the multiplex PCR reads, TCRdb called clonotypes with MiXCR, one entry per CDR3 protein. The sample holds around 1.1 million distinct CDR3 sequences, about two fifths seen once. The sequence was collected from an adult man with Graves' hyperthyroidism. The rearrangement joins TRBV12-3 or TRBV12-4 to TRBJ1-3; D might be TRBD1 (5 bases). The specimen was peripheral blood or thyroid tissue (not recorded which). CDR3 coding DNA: TGTGCCAGCAGGGGAGGGGAAATATCTGGAAACACCATATATTTT. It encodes CASRGGEISGNTIYF.